The T cell receptor (beta chain) under discussion was sequenced for a study of blood T cell dynamics during melanoma immunotherapy. Concerning this clone itself: Antigen specificity is unknown.

Sample time point: pre-treatment baseline. Disease control meant complete response, partial response or stable disease at 12 weeks. Per germline, CDR1 LGHNA and CDR2 YSLEER. The CDR3 totals 15 residues. Deletions cut 0 bases from V and 6 bases from J, with 14 bases between. DNA loading was fixed at about 340 ng for all bulk PBMC samples. Clones were read by immunoSEQ multiplex PCR, and TCRdb kept only the in-frame ones, dropping some. The sample consists of 17,000 or so clones, 65% to 90% of them appearing once. Notes on the study in general: Disease-control patients' PBMC repertoires became either more clonal or more diverse at W3.

The specimen comprised blood, sampled from a patient treated with checkpoint blockade. The V gene is TRBV4-3, the J gene TRBJ2-5; tentatively, D is TRBD2 (6 bases). This TCR derives from a human donor with melanoma. For the CDR3, the DNA is TGCGCCAGCAGCCAAGATTGGGAGGTAGGGAAGACCCAGTACTTC. It specifies CASSQDWEVGKTQYF.